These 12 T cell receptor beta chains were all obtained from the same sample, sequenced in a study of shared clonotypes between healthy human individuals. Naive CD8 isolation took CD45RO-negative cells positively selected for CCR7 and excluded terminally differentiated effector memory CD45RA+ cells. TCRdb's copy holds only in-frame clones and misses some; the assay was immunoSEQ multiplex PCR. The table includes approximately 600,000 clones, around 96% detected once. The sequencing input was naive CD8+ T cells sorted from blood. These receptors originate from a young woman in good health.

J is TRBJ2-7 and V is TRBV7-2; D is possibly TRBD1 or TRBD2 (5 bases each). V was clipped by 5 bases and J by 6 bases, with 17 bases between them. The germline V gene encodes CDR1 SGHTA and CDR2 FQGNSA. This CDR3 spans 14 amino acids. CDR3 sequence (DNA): TGTGCCAGCAGCGCGCGGTCGGGGCGAGGCGAGCAGTACTTC. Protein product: CASSARSGRGEQYF.

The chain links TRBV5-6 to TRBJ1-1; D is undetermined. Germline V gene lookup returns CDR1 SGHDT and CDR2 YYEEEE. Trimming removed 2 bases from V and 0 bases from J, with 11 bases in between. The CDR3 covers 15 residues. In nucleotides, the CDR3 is TGTGCCAGCAGCTTCCTTGGGCTCATGAACACTGAAGCTTTCTTT. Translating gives CASSFLGLMNTEAFF.

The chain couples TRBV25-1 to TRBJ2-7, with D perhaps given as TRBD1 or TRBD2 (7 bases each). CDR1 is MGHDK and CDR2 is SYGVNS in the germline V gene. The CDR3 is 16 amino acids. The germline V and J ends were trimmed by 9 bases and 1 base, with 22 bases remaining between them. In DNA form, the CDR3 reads TGTGCCAGTGGGGGGCAGGCGGGGGACAGTTCCTACGAGCAGTACTTC. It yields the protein CASGGQAGDSSYEQYF.

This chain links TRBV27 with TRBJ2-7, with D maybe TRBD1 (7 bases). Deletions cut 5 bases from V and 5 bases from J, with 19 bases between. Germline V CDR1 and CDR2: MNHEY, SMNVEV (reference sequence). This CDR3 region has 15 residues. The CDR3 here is CASSPRPQGGHEQYF. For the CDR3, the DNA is TGTGCCAGCAGTCCACGGCCCCAGGGGGGCCACGAGCAGTACTTC.

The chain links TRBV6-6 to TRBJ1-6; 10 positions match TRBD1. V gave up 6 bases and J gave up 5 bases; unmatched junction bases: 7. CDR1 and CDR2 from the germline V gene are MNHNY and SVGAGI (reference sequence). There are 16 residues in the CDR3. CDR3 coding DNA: TGTGCCAGCAGAAGGGACAGGGGCGCTAATAATTCACCCCTCCACTTT. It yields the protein CASRRDRGANNSPLHF.

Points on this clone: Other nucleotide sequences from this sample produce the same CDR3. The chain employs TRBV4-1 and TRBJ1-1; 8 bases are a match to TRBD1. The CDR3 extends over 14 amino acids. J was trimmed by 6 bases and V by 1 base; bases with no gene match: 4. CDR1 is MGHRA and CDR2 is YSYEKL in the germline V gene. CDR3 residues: CASSQVGQGAEAFF. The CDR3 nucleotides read TGCGCCAGCAGCCAAGTAGGACAGGGCGCTGAAGCTTTCTTT.

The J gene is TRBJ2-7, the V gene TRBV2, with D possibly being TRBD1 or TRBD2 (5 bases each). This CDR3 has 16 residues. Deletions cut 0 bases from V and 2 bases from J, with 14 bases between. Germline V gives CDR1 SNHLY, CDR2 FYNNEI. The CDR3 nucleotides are TGTGCCAGCAGTGAAGCGGGAGAAGGGGCAGCCTACGAGCAGTACTTC. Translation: CASSEAGEGAAYEQYF.

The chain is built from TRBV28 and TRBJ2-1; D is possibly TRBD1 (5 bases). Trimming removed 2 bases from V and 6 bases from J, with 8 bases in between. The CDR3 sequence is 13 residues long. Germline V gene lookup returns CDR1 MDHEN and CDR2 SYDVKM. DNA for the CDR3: TGTGCCAGCAGTTTACCAGGGTTCAATGAGCAGTTCTTC. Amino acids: CASSLPGFNEQFF.

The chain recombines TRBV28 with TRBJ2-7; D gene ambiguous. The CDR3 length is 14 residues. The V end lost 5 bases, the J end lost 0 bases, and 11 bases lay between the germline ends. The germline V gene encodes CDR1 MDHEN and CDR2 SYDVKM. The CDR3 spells CASSPDVSSYEQYF. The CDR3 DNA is TGTGCCAGCAGTCCGGACGTGAGCTCCTACGAGCAGTACTTC. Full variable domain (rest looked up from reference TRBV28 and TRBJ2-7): DVKVTQSSRYLVKRTGEKVFLECVQDMDHENMFWYRQDPGLGLRLIYFSYDVKMKEKGDIPEGYSVSREKKERFSLILESASTNQTSMYLCASSPDVSSYEQYFGPGTRLTVT.

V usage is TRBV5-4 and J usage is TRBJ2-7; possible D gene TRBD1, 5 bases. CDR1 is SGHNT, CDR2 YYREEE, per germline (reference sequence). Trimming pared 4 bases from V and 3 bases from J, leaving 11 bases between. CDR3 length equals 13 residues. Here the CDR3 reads CASSQGADYEQYF. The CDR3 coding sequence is TGTGCCAGCAGCCAAGGGGCAGACTACGAGCAGTACTTC.

The CDR3 reads CAWSVGRPGELFF. The CDR3 coding sequence is TGTGCCTGGAGTGTAGGGCGGCCCGGGGAGCTGTTTTTT. The chain couples TRBV30 to TRBJ2-2, with D hard to call. This CDR3 has 13 amino acids. V lost 0 bases, J lost 6 bases, and 8 bases lay in between. Germline assignment: CDR1 GTSNPN and CDR2 SVGIG (reference sequence).

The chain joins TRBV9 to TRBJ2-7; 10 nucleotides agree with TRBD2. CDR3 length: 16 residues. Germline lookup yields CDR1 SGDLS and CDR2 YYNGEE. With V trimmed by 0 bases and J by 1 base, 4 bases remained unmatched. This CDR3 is CASSVVDSGRSYEQYF. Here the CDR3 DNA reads TGTGCCAGCAGCGTAGTAGATAGCGGGAGGTCCTACGAGCAGTACTTC.